Shown below are 30 T cell receptor beta chains from a single sample sequenced in a study of OX40 agonist ivuxolimab in advanced cancers. TCRdb's copy holds only in-frame clones and misses some; the assay was immunoSEQ multiplex PCR. The sample lists tens of thousands of clones; around 84% were seen once. The material sequenced was CD4+ or CD8+ T cells sorted from blood, taken in a trial of the OX40 agonist ivuxolimab. Every receptor here comes from an adult with an advanced solid tumor such as melanoma, head and neck, liver or kidney cancer.

This clone came up once. This chain connects TRBV18 to TRBJ2-1, with D perhaps being TRBD1 or TRBD2 (5 bases each). Germline assignment: CDR1 KGHSH and CDR2 LQKENI. The CDR3 spans 14 residues. Between the trimmed V and J ends, which lost 2 bases and 2 bases, there was a span of 7 bases. DNA for the CDR3: TGTGCCAGCTCACCAGGGGGAACCTACAATGAGCAGTTCTTC. Protein product: CASSPGGTYNEQFF.

The V and J genes are TRBV11-2 and TRBJ2-1; the match to TRBD2 covers 11 bases. Germline-derived CDR1 and CDR2 are SGHAT and FQNNGV. The CDR3 runs to 17 residues. Trimming took 7 bases from V and 2 from J; bases not matched to a gene: 10. The CDR3 is CASTRSNSGGAYNEQFF. The CDR3 DNA sequence: TGTGCCAGCACCAGAAGCAATAGCGGGGGGGCCTACAATGAGCAGTTCTTC. The full variable domain, in which reference TRBV11-2 and TRBJ2-1 provide the parts outside the CDR3, is EAGVAQSPRYKIIEKRQSVAFWCNPISGHATLYWYQQILGQGPKLLIQFQNNGVVDDSQLPKDRFSAERLKGVDSTLKIQPAKLEDSAVYLCASTRSNSGGAYNEQFFGPGTRLTVL.

This chain joins TRBV30 and TRBJ2-4; 9 nucleotides match TRBD2. J was trimmed by 0 bases and V by 2 bases; bases with no gene match: 5. This CDR3 comprises 16 residues. From germline, CDR1 is GTSNPN and CDR2 SVGIG (reference sequence). The CDR3 sequence: CAWSTGTSLAKNIQYF. Written as DNA, the CDR3 is TGTGCCTGGAGTACAGGGACTAGCTTAGCCAAAAACATTCAGTACTTC.

This chain connects TRBV19 to TRBJ1-1; 7 bases are shared with TRBD1. This CDR3 is 16 amino acids long. V trimming: 3 bases; J trimming: 5 bases; junction bases outside the gene matches: 12. Germline V lookup: CDR1 LNHDA, CDR2 SQIVND (reference sequence). This CDR3 is CASSIQVVRGSTEAFF. CDR3 DNA sequence: TGTGCCAGTAGTATTCAAGTTGTCAGGGGGAGTACTGAAGCTTTCTTT.

The chain uses TRBV19 and TRBJ1-4; TRBD1 matches at 8 bases. The trim removed 10 bases at V and 1 base at J, leaving 5 bases unmatched. Germline CDR1 LNHDA, CDR2 SQIVND (reference sequence). CDR3 length: 14 residues. In nucleotides, the CDR3 is TGTGCCACAACAGGACAGGGAACTAATGAAAAACTGTTTTTT. Protein product: CATTGQGTNEKLFF. Combining the CDR3 with reference TRBV19 and TRBJ1-4 gives the whole variable domain DGGITQSPKYLFRKEGQNVTLSCEQNLNHDAMYWYRQDPGQGLRLIYYSQIVNDFQKGDIAEGYSVSREKKESFPLTVTSAQKNPTAFYLCATTGQGTNEKLFFGSGTQLSVL.

The rearrangement joins TRBV7-2 to TRBJ2-3; no reliable D call. This CDR3 is built from 14 residues. V shed 3 bases and J shed 2 bases, with 9 bases lying between them. CDR1 is SGHTA and CDR2 is FQGNSA in the germline V gene. The CDR3 DNA reads TGTGCCAGCAGCTTGCTTAGCTTCACAGATACGCAGTATTTT. This codes for CASSLLSFTDTQYF.

This clone was seen a few times. The chain recombines TRBV4-2 with TRBJ2-6; D unclear. The germline V gene has CDR1 LGHNA and CDR2 YNFKEQ. This CDR3 is built from 14 residues. V was pared by 5 bases and J by 6 bases, with 11 bases between. DNA for the CDR3: TGTGCCAGCAGCTTAGTCGGGTCGGCCAACGTCCTGACTTTC. Its protein is CASSLVGSANVLTF.

The chain has TRBV6-5 and TRBJ1-6; a possible D gene is TRBD1 (5 bases). CDR1 is MNHEY and CDR2 is SVGAGI in the germline V gene. The V end was cut by 7 bases, the J end by 13 bases, with 20 bases between. The CDR3 is made up of 14 amino acids. The DNA of the CDR3 is TGTGCCAGCACCGATCGGGCGGGGGATGGCCCCCTCCACTTT. It yields the protein CASTDRAGDGPLHF.

The V gene is TRBV13, the J gene TRBJ2-7, with D perhaps matching TRBD2 (8 bases). This CDR3 spans 18 amino acids. Germline V gene lookup returns CDR1 PRHDT and CDR2 FYEKMQ (reference sequence). The V and J ends lost 5 bases and 3 bases respectively, with 26 bases between them. For the CDR3, the DNA is TGTGCCAGCAGCCCGAGACAGGGTCTAGCGGGTATTAACTACGAGCAGTACTTC. Amino acid sequence: CASSPRQGLAGINYEQYF.

The chain uses TRBV18 and TRBJ2-5, with a possible D match to TRBD1 (6 bases). The V end lost 3 bases, the J end lost 4 bases, and 9 bases lay between the germline ends. This CDR3 comprises 13 residues. Germline V gene lookup returns CDR1 KGHSH and CDR2 LQKENI. The CDR3 region is CASSPARGETQYF. CDR3 nucleotide sequence: TGTGCCAGCTCACCGGCCAGGGGAGAGACCCAGTACTTC.

This chain connects TRBV7-9 to TRBJ2-3; D possibly corresponds to TRBD2 (6 bases). V was clipped by 2 bases and J by 4 bases, with 10 bases between them. Germline CDR1 is SEHNR and CDR2 is FQNEAQ (reference sequence). The CDR3 covers 14 residues. CDR3 sequence reads: CASSLIVAADTQYF. In DNA form, the CDR3 reads TGTGCCAGCAGCTTAATCGTAGCGGCAGATACGCAGTATTTT. Full variable domain (remainder filled in from reference TRBV7-9 and TRBJ2-3): DTGVSQNPRHKITKRGQNVTFRCDPISEHNRLYWYRQTLGQGPEFLTYFQNEAQLEKSRLLSDRFSAERPKGSFSTLEIQRTEQGDSAMYLCASSLIVAADTQYFGPGTRLTVL.

The chain's CDR3 is CASSQGQFNQPQHF. The CDR3 DNA reads TGCGCCAGCAGCCAGGGACAGTTCAATCAGCCCCAGCATTTT. J is TRBJ1-5 and V is TRBV4-1; 7 bases fit TRBD1. The CDR3 spans 14 residues. V lost 3 bases, J lost 3 bases, and 2 bases stayed unmatched. CDR1 MGHRA and CDR2 YSYEKL come from the germline V gene.

This clone has just one count. The gene calls are TRBV5-1 and TRBJ1-2; TRBD1 aligns across 9 bases. Germline CDR1 and CDR2: SGHRS and YFSETQ. J lost 6 bases, V lost 1 base, and 1 base had no gene match. The CDR3 is 13 amino acids. CDR3: CASSLTGGDGYTF. CDR3 bases: TGCGCCAGCAGCTTGACAGGGGGCGATGGCTACACCTTC. The complete variable domain, with remaining parts taken from reference TRBV5-1 and TRBJ1-2, reads KAGVTQTPRYLIKTRGQQVTLSCSPISGHRSVSWYQQTPGQGLQFLFEYFSETQRNKGNFPGRFSGRQFSNSRSEMNVSTLELGDSALYLCASSLTGGDGYTFGSGTRLTVV.

V is TRBV2 and J is TRBJ2-5, with TRBD1 as a possible D gene (6 bases). Germline V CDR1 and CDR2: SNHLY, FYNNEI. Trimming left V 7 bases short and J 5 bases short, with 14 bases between. CDR3 length: 13 residues. In DNA form, the CDR3 reads TGTGCCAGCATGGGACATTCCTCCGAGACCCAGTACTTC. Amino acid sequence: CASMGHSSETQYF.

The rearrangement joins TRBV5-1 to TRBJ2-1; 9 bases map to TRBD1. Germline values: CDR1 SGHRS, CDR2 YFSETQ. The length of the CDR3 is 16 residues. Trimming cost V 6 bases and J 6 bases; bases outside gene matches: 13. CDR3: CASTAIPGTGLNEQFF. The DNA for the CDR3 is TGCGCCAGCACCGCGATACCCGGGACAGGGCTCAATGAGCAGTTCTTC.

The chain couples TRBV4-1 to TRBJ1-1; tentative D call: TRBD1 (5 bases). CDR3 length equals 14 residues. CDR1 is MGHRA and CDR2 is YSYEKL in the germline V gene. The V end was cut by 0 bases, the J end by 3 bases, with 8 bases between. Here the CDR3 reads CASSQDWGYTEAFF. The CDR3, as DNA: TGCGCCAGCAGCCAAGACTGGGGGTACACTGAAGCTTTCTTT.

The chain joins TRBV7-2 to TRBJ2-5; the D is unclear. The CDR3 is made up of 13 amino acids. CDR1 is SGHTA, CDR2 FQGNSA, per germline. Trimming removed 3 bases from V and 4 bases from J, with 9 bases in between. The CDR3 reads CASSFIFGETQYF. The DNA for the CDR3 is TGTGCCAGCAGCTTTATTTTTGGAGAGACCCAGTACTTC. Together with reference TRBV7-2 and TRBJ2-5, the CDR3 gives the full variable domain: GAGVSQSPSNKVTEKGKDVELRCDPISGHTALYWYRQSLGQGLEFLIYFQGNSAPDKSGLPSDRFSAERTGGSVSTLTIQRTQQEDSAVYLCASSFIFGETQYFGPGTRLLVL.

This rearrangement joins TRBV11-3 to TRBJ2-1, with 10 bases fitting TRBD2. CDR1 and CDR2 from the germline V gene are SGHNT and YENEEA. The CDR3 runs 19 residues. J gave up 3 bases and V 0 bases, and 11 bases lay outside the gene matches. The CDR3 sequence: CASSLEASGSWGIYNEQFF. DNA for the CDR3: TGTGCCAGCAGCTTAGAGGCTAGCGGGAGTTGGGGGATCTACAATGAGCAGTTCTTC.

The chain recombines TRBV6-1 with TRBJ2-3; the match to TRBD2 covers 13 bases. The CDR3 loop spans 15 amino acids. CDR1 is MNHNS, CDR2 SASEGT, per germline. The trim removed 5 bases at V and 5 bases at J, leaving 4 bases unmatched. The CDR3 protein is CASSPLAGGGDTQYF. In DNA form, the CDR3 reads TGTGCCAGCAGTCCACTAGCGGGAGGGGGAGATACGCAGTATTTT.

The sample holds a few counts of this clone. V and J are TRBV7-3 and TRBJ2-7; D gene uncertain. Germline V gene lookup returns CDR1 SGHTA and CDR2 FQGTGA. The V gene lost 2 bases and the J gene lost 5 bases, with 7 bases spanning the gap. CDR3 length: 12 residues. This CDR3 is CASSLHGNEQYF. For the CDR3, the DNA is TGTGCCAGCAGCTTACACGGAAACGAGCAGTACTTC.

J is TRBJ2-5 and V is TRBV2, with TRBD2 matching over 13 bases. Germline V gene sequence: CDR1 SNHLY, CDR2 FYNNEI. V lost 7 bases and J lost 1; bases outside the gene matches: 6. The CDR3 contains 16 residues. The CDR3 DNA reads TGTGCCAGCACCCCGACTAGCGGGGGGTTCCAAGAGACCCAGTACTTC. Protein sequence: CASTPTSGGFQETQYF.

This clone has a handful of counts. The rearrangement joins TRBV7-9 to TRBJ1-5, with D unclear. The CDR3 loop spans 12 amino acids. V was pared by 4 bases and J by 8 bases, with 9 bases between. Per the germline V gene, CDR1 is SEHNR and CDR2 is FQNEAQ (reference sequence). The CDR3 loop is CASSYSAKPQHF. CDR3 coding DNA: TGTGCCAGCAGCTATTCCGCGAAGCCCCAGCATTTT.

The V call is TRBV5-1, the J call TRBJ2-5; D possibly corresponds to TRBD2 (5 bases). From germline, CDR1 is SGHRS and CDR2 YFSETQ. V was clipped by 0 bases and J by 5 bases, with 8 bases between them. The CDR3 is 13 amino acids. This CDR3 is CASSLEGSETQYF. The CDR3 DNA is TGCGCCAGCAGCTTGGAAGGGAGCGAGACCCAGTACTTC. Full variable domain (remainder filled in from reference TRBV5-1 and TRBJ2-5): KAGVTQTPRYLIKTRGQQVTLSCSPISGHRSVSWYQQTPGQGLQFLFEYFSETQRNKGNFPGRFSGRQFSNSRSEMNVSTLELGDSALYLCASSLEGSETQYFGPGTRLLVL.

The V call is TRBV5-6, the J call TRBJ2-4; TRBD2 might be the D (5 bases). The germline CDR1 and CDR2 sequences are SGHDT and YYEEEE. This CDR3 has 16 amino acids. The V end was cut by 2 bases, the J end by 7 bases, with 19 bases between. CDR3 protein: CASSFRGLALENIQYF. The CDR3 nucleotides read TGTGCCAGCAGCTTTCGTGGCCTAGCTCTTGAGAACATTCAGTACTTC.

This clone was counted once. CDR3 residues: CARSLALLAKDPNTGELFF. The DNA of the CDR3 is TGTGCCAGAAGCTTGGCTCTTCTAGCAAAGGACCCAAACACCGGGGAGCTGTTTTTT. The V call is TRBV5-3, the J call TRBJ2-2; possibly TRBD2 for D (5 bases). TRBV5-3 is flagged as an ORF with uncertain function. The CDR3 loop spans 19 amino acids. Trimming took 0 bases from V and 2 from J, leaving 20 bases between them.

The V and J genes are TRBV4-3 and TRBJ1-3; D is possibly TRBD1 (5 bases). With 4 bases removed from V and 0 bases from J, the gap between germline ends came to 16 bases. The CDR3 loop spans 17 amino acids. The germline V gene encodes CDR1 LGHNA and CDR2 YSLEER. CDR3 DNA sequence: TGCGCCAGCAGCCCCGCCGGCGACAGCTTCTCTGGAAACACCATATATTTT. It specifies CASSPAGDSFSGNTIYF.

The genes are TRBV18 and TRBJ2-1; possibly TRBD1 for D (5 bases). This CDR3 has 14 residues. With 3 bases removed from V and 4 bases from J, the gap between germline ends came to 10 bases. Germline CDR1 is KGHSH and CDR2 is LQKENI. The CDR3, as DNA: TGTGCCAGCTCACCGCGACAGATTTACAATGAGCAGTTCTTC. Residues: CASSPRQIYNEQFF.

This clone was seen a single time. The chain carries TRBV29-1 and TRBJ2-7, with a possible D match to TRBD1 (5 bases). The CDR3 consists of 13 residues. Germline-derived CDR1 and CDR2 are SQVTM and ANQGSEA. V lost 4 bases and J 2 bases, leaving 12 bases between the germline ends. The CDR3 DNA reads as TGCAGCGTTGTCACAGGATCCACCTACGAGCAGTACTTC. Its translation: CSVVTGSTYEQYF.

The chain combines TRBV5-1 with TRBJ2-5; D is undetermined. V was cut by 3 bases and J by 5 bases, with 5 bases left in between. This CDR3 region has 11 residues. CDR1 is SGHRS, CDR2 YFSETQ, per germline. DNA of the CDR3: TGCGCCAGCAGCTATCGGGAGACCCAGTACTTC. It specifies CASSYRETQYF. Complete variable domain (other parts from reference TRBV5-1 and TRBJ2-5): KAGVTQTPRYLIKTRGQQVTLSCSPISGHRSVSWYQQTPGQGLQFLFEYFSETQRNKGNFPGRFSGRQFSNSRSEMNVSTLELGDSALYLCASSYRETQYFGPGTRLLVL.

V is TRBV5-8 and J is TRBJ2-7, with TRBD2 matching over 9 bases. Losses at the gene ends were 2 bases for V and 6 bases for J; bases not matched to a gene: 9. The CDR3 covers 15 residues. Germline V CDR1 and CDR2: SGHTS, YDEGEE. The CDR3 spells CASSLVAGGPSEQYF. The DNA for the CDR3 is TGTGCCAGCAGCTTAGTGGCGGGAGGGCCCTCCGAGCAGTACTTC.